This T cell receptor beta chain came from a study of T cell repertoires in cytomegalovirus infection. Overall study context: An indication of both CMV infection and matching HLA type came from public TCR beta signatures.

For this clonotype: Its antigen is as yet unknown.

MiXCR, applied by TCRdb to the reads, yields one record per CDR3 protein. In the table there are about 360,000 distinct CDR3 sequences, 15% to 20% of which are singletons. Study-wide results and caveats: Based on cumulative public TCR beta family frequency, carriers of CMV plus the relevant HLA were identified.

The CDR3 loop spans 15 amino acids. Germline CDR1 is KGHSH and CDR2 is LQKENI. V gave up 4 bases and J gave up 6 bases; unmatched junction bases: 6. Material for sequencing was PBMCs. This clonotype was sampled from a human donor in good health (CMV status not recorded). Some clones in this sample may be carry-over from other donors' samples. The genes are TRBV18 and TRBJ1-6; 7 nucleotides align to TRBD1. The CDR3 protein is CASSRGQTSNSPLHF. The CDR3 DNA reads TGTGCCAGCTCACGGGGACAGACGTCTAATTCACCCCTCCACTTT.